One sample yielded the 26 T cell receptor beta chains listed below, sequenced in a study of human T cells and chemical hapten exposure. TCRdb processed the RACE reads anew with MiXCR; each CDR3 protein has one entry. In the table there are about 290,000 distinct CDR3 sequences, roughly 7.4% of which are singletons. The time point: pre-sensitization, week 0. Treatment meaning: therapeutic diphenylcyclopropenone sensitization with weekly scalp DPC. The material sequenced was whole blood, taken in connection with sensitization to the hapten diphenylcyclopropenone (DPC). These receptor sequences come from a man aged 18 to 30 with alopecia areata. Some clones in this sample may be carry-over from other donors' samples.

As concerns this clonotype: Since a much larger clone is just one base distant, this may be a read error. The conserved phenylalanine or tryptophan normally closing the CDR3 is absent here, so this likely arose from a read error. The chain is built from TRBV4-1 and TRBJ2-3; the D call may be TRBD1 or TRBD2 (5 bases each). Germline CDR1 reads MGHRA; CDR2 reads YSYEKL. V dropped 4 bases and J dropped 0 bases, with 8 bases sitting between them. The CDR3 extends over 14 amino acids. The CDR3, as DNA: TGCGCCAGCAGCCGGGGACCTAGCACAGATACGCAGTATTCT. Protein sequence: CASSRGPSTDTQYS.

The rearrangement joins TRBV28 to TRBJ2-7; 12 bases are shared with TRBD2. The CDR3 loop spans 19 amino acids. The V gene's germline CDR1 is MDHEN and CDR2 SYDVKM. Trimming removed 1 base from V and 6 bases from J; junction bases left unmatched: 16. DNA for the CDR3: TGTGCCAGCAGTTTATCCGCCGGGGGCCCGACTAGCGGGGGAATCGAGCAGTACTTC. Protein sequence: CASSLSAGGPTSGGIEQYF.

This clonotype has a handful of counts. The CDR3 reads CASSLVGGRGDTQYF. The CDR3 bases are TGTGCCAGCAGCTTAGTAGGGGGCAGGGGAGATACGCAGTATTTT. The chain combines TRBV7-2 with TRBJ2-3; 7 bases line up with TRBD1. The trim removed 1 base at V and 5 bases at J, leaving 6 bases unmatched. Germline V gene lookup returns CDR1 SGHTA and CDR2 FQGNSA. The CDR3 loop spans 15 amino acids. The full variable domain, completed using reference TRBV7-2 and TRBJ2-3, is GAGVSQSPSNKVTEKGKDVELRCDPISGHTALYWYRQSLGQGLEFLIYFQGNSAPDKSGLPSDRFSAERTGGSVSTLTIQRTQQEDSAVYLCASSLVGGRGDTQYFGPGTRLTVL.

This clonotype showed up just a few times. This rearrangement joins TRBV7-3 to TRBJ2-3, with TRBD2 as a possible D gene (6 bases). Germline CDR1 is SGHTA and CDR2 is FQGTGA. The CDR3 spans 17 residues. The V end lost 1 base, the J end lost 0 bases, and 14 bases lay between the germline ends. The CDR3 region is CASSLMGGADSTDTQYF. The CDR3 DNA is TGTGCCAGCAGCTTAATGGGCGGGGCGGATAGCACAGATACGCAGTATTTT.

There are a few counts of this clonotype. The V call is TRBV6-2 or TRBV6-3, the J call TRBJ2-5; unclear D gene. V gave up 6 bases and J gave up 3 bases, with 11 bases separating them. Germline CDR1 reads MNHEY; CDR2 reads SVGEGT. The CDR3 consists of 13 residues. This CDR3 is CASSRSMEETQYF. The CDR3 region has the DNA TGTGCCAGCAGCCGCTCTATGGAAGAGACCCAGTACTTC.

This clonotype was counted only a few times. The CDR3 region has the DNA TGTGCCAGCAGCCGGATCGGCACAACTAATGAAAAACTGTTTTTT. It specifies CASSRIGTTNEKLFF. V gene TRBV28 combines with J gene TRBJ1-4; D uncertain. Per germline, CDR1 MDHEN and CDR2 SYDVKM. This CDR3 is built from 15 residues. V was cut by 6 bases and J by 0 bases, with 11 bases left in between.

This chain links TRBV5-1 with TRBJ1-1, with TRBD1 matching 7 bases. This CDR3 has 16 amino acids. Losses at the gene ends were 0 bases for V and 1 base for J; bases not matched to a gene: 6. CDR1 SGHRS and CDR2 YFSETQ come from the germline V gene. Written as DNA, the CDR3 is TGCGCCAGCAGCTTGGTGGCAGGGGGGCCGAACACTGAAGCTTTCTTT. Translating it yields CASSLVAGGPNTEAFF.

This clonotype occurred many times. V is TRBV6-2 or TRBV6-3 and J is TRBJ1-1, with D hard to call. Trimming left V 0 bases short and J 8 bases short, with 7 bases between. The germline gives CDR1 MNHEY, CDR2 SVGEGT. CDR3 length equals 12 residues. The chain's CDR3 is CASSYSNYEAFF. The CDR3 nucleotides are TGTGCCAGCAGTTACTCGAACTACGAAGCTTTCTTT.

For the CDR3, the DNA is TGTGCCAGCGGGACAGGGGGCCAGGGCTACACCTTC. As protein: CASGTGGQGYTF. The V gene is TRBV10-3, the J gene TRBJ1-2, with 12 bases lining up with TRBD1. Per germline, CDR1 ENHRY and CDR2 SYGVKD. The V and J ends lost 10 bases and 8 bases, in that order; junction bases with no gene match: 5. The CDR3 is made up of 12 amino acids.

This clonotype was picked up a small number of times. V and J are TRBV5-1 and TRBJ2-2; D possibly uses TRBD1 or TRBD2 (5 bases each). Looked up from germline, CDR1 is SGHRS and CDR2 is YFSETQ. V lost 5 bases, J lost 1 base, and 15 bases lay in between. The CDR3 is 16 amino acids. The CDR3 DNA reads TGCGCCAGCAGACTTCCCGGGACGGGGAACACCGGGGAGCTGTTTTTT. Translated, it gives CASRLPGTGNTGELFF.

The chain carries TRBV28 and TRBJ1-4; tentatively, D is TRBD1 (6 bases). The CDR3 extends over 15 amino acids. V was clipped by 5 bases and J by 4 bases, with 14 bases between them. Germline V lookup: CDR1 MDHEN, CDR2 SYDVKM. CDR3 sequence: CASSPEGGGNEKLFF. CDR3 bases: TGTGCCAGCAGTCCCGAGGGAGGGGGTAATGAAAAACTGTTTTTT.

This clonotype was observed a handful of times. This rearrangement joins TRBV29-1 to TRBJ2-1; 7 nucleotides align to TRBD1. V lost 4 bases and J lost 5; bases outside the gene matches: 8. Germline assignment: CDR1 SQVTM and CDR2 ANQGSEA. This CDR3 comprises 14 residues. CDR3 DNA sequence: TGCAGCGTTGGGAATCCGGGACAGAACAATGAGCAGTTCTTC. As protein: CSVGNPGQNNEQFF.

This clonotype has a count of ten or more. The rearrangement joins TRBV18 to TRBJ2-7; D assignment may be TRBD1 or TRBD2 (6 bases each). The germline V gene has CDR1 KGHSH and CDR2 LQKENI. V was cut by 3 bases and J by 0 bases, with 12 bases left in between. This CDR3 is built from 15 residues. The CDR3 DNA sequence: TGTGCCAGCTCACCCCGAGGGGGGCGCTCCTACGAGCAGTACTTC. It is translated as CASSPRGGRSYEQYF.

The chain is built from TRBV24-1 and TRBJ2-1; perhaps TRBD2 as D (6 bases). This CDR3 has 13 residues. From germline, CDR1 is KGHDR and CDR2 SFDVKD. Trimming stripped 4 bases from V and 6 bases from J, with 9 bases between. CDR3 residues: CATSDLGGNEQFF. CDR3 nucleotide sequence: TGTGCCACCAGTGACTTGGGGGGCAATGAGCAGTTCTTC.

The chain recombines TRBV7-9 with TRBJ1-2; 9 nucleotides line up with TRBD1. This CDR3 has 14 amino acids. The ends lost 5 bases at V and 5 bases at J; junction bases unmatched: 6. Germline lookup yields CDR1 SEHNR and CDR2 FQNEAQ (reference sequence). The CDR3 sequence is CASSRAGQGYGYTF. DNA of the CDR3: TGTGCCAGCAGCCGTGCGGGACAGGGTTATGGCTACACCTTC.

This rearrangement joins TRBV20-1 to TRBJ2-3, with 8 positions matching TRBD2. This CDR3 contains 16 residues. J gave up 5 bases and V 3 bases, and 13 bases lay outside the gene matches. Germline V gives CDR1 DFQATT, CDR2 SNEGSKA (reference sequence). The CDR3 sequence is CSASHLSGGVGDTQYF. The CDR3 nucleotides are TGCAGTGCTAGTCATCTAAGCGGGGGAGTTGGAGATACGCAGTATTTT.

The CDR3, as DNA: TGCGCCAGCAGCTTGGCCTTAGACCGGACAGATACGCAGTATTTT. It yields the protein CASSLALDRTDTQYF. The rearrangement links TRBV5-1 to TRBJ2-3; the D is unclear. The V end was cut by 0 bases, the J end by 3 bases, with 11 bases between. Germline V lookup: CDR1 SGHRS, CDR2 YFSETQ. This CDR3 is built from 15 residues.

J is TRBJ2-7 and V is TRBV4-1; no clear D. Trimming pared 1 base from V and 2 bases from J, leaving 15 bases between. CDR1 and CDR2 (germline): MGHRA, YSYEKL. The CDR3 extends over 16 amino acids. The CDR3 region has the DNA TGCGCCAGCAGCCAAGTCTCAGTTACGAACCCCTACGAGCAGTACTTC. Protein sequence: CASSQVSVTNPYEQYF.

The CDR3 sequence: CASSFQTPNYGYTF. The CDR3 nucleotides read TGTGCCAGCAGTTTCCAGACACCTAACTATGGCTACACCTTC. The chain has TRBV6-2 or TRBV6-3 and TRBJ1-2; D gene unclear. Germline V gene data show CDR1 as MNHEY and CDR2 as SVGEGT. The V end was cut by 4 bases, the J end by 0 bases, with 9 bases between. The CDR3 has 14 residues.

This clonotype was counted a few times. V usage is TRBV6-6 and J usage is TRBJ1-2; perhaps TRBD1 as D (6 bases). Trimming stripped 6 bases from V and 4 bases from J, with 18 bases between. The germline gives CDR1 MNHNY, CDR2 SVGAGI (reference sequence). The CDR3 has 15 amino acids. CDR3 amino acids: CASSKGGGRGYGYTF. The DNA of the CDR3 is TGTGCCAGCAGCAAGGGAGGGGGTAGGGGCTATGGCTACACCTTC.

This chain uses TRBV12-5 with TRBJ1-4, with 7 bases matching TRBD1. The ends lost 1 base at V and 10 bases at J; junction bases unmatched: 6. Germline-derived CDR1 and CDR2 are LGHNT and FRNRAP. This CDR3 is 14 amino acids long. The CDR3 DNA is TGTGCTAGTGGTTTGGATATGACAGGGAGAAAACTGTTTTTT. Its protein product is CASGLDMTGRKLFF.

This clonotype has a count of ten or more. The CDR3 spells CASSLDGGYEQYF. CDR3 DNA sequence: TGTGCCAGCAGCTTAGACGGAGGCTACGAGCAGTACTTC. J is TRBJ2-7 and V is TRBV7-2; a possible D gene is TRBD2 (5 bases). This CDR3 contains 13 residues. Germline V gives CDR1 SGHTA, CDR2 FQGNSA. The V end lost 1 base, the J end lost 3 bases, and 7 bases lay between the germline ends.

The CDR3 bases are TGTGCCACTGGACACAGGGGCCACGGCACAGATACGCAGTATTTT. This gives the protein CATGHRGHGTDTQYF. The chain employs TRBV28 and TRBJ2-3; 7 bases match TRBD1. V lost 10 bases, J lost 1 base, and 11 bases stayed unmatched. CDR1 is MDHEN and CDR2 is SYDVKM in the germline V gene. The CDR3 sequence is 15 residues long.

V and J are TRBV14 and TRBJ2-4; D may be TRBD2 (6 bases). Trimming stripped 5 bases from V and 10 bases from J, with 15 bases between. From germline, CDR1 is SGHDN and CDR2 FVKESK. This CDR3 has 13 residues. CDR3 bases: TGTGCCAGCAGCGTCGGGAGATCCCTAATTCAGTACTTC. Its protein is CASSVGRSLIQYF.

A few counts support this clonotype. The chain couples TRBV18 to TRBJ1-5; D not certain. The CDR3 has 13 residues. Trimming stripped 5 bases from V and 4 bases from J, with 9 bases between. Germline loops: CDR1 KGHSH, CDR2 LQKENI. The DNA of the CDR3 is TGTGCCAGCTCAACATCTCAGAATCAGCCCCAGCATTTT. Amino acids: CASSTSQNQPQHF.

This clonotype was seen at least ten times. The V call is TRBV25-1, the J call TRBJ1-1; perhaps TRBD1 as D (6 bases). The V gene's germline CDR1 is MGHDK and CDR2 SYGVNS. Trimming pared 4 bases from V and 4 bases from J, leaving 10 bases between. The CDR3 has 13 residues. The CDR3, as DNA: TGTGCCAGCAGTGTCGGGGGGCCCACTGAAGCTTTCTTT. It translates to CASSVGGPTEAFF.